This entry is about one T cell receptor beta chain. Original analysis: Scientists estimated how many nucleated cells there were by amplifying reference gene primers. The table came from immunoSEQ multiplex PCR; TCRdb's copy has only in-frame clones and leaves some out. V and J calls and clone size follow that table, whereas D and trimming were derived from the DNA. The repertoire has some 210,000 clones, just under 85% of them found once; the top ten carry approximately 8.1%. The data stem from a study of blood T cell repertoires in COVID-19. Study in general: From the United States, Italy and Spain came samples of acute and convalescent COVID-19. From T cells, B-cell-depleted T cells, or PBMCs came the material, which was cDNA or gDNA.

Germline V lookup: CDR1 SNHLY, CDR2 FYNNEI. The CDR3 covers 11 residues. V was cut by 9 bases and J by 2 bases, with 7 bases left in between. The rearrangement joins TRBV2 to TRBJ1-1, with a possible D match to TRBD1 (5 bases). The TCR was taken from a woman aged 45-59 years with active or convalescent COVID-19. Material for sequencing was peripheral blood. The CDR3 is CASQGNTEAFF. CDR3 nucleotide sequence: TGTGCCAGTCAGGGAAACACTGAAGCTTTCTTT. Combining the CDR3 with reference TRBV2 and TRBJ1-1 gives the whole variable domain EPEVTQTPSHQVTQMGQEVILRCVPISNHLYFYWYRQILGQKVEFLVSFYNNEISEKSEIFDDQFSVERPDGSNFTLKIRSTKLEDSAMYFCASQGNTEAFFGQGTRLTVV.